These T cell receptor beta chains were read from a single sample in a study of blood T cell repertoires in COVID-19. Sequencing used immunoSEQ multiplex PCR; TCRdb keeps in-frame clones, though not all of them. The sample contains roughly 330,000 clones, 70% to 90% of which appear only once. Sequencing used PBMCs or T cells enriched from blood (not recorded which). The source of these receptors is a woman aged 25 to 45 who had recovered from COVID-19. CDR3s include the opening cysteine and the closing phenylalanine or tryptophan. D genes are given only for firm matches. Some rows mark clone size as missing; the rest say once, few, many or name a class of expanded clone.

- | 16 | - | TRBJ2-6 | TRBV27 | TGTGCCAGCAGTTCATCTGGGACTCAGGGGGCCAACGTCCTGACTTTC | CASSSSGTQGANVLTF
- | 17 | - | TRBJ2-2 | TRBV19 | TGTGCCAGTAGCGACGTAATCGACACGACCAGCACCGGGGAGCTGTTTTTT | CASSDVIDTTSTGELFF
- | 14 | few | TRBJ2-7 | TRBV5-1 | TGCGCCAGCAGCGAAGACAGTTTCCCCTACGAGCAGTACTTC | CASSEDSFPYEQYF
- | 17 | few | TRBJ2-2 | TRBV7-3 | TGTGCCAGCAGCTTAACGTTCTCGCTAACGAACACCGGGGAGCTGTTTTTT | CASSLTFSLTNTGELFF
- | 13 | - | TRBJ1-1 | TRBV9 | TGTGCCAGCAGCTTATTACCCGGCACTGAAGCTTTCTTT | CASSLLPGTEAFF
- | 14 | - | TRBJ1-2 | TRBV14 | TGTGCCAGCAGCCAAGCGGCGGGACCTCTTGGCTACACCTTC | CASSQAAGPLGYTF
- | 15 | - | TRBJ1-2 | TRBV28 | TGTGCCAGCAGTTTATATTTATCAGGGGCGGATGGCTACACCTTC | CASSLYLSGADGYTF
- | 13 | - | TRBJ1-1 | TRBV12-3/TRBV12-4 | TGTGCCAGCAGACCACATGCGAACACTGAAGCTTTCTTT | CASRPHANTEAFF
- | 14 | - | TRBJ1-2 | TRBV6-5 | TGTGCCAGCAGTCGCGGGGGCCCTAACTATGGCTACACCTTC | CASSRGGPNYGYTF
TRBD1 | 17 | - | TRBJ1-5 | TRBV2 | TGTGCCAGCAGCAAAGACAGGGAGGAGCGGGGCAATCAGCCCCAGCATTTT | CASSKDREERGNQPQHF
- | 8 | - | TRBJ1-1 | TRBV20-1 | TGCAGTGGGCGGATGGCTTTCTTT | CSGRMAFF
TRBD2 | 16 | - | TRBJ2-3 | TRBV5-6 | TGTGCCAGCAGCTTGAATTTCGGGGGGAGCACAGATACGCAGTATTTT | CASSLNFGGSTDTQYF
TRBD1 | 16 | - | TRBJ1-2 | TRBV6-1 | TGTGCCAGCAGTGAACTAGTACAGGGGAGGTGGTATGGCTACACCTTC | CASSELVQGRWYGYTF
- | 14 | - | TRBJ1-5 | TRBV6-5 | TGTGCCAGCAGCCCCGACGGGGGCAATCAGCCCCAGCATTTT | CASSPDGGNQPQHF
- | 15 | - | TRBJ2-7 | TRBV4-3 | TGCGCCAGCAGCCAAGAAGGTAGCATGTCCTACGAGCAGTACTTC | CASSQEGSMSYEQYF
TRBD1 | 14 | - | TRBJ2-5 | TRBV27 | TGTCCCCGGGACAGGGGGCGCCCGGGGGAGACCCAGTACTTC | CPRDRGRPGETQYF
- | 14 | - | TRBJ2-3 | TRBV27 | TGTGCCAGCAGTTTAATCGGTCGCCCAGATACGCAGTATTTT | CASSLIGRPDTQYF
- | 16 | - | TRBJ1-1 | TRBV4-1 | TGCGCCAGCAGCCAAATAGCGGCATTCATGAACACTGAAGCTTTCTTT | CASSQIAAFMNTEAFF
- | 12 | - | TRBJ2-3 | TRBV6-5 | TGTGCCAGCAGCACCACAGGGGATACGCAGTATTTT | CASSTTGDTQYF
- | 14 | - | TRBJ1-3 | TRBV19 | TGTGCCAGTAGGGTGACAGGCGACGGAAACACCATATATTTT | CASRVTGDGNTIYF
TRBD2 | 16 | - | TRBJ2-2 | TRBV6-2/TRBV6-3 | TGTGCCAGCAGTTACTTGGGGGGGACGAACACCGGGGAGCTGTTTTTT | CASSYLGGTNTGELFF
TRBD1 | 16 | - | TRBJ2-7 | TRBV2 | TGTGCCAGCAGTGAAAGGACAGGGCCGCCTCTCTACGAGCAGTACTTC | CASSERTGPPLYEQYF
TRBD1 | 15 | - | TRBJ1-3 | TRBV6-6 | TGTGCCAGCAGTTGGAGGGGACAGGGCGCAAACACCATATATTTT | CASSWRGQGANTIYF
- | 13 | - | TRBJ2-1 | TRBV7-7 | TGTGCTAGCAGCCCCGCCGGGTACAATGAGCAGTTCTTC | CASSPAGYNEQFF
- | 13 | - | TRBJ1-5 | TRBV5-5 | TGTGCCAGCAGCTTGTTGATCGGGCAGCCCCAGCATTTT | CASSLLIGQPQHF
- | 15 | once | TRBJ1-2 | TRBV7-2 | TGTGCCAGCAGCTTGGGAGGGGACCCCGACTATGGCTACACCTTC | CASSLGGDPDYGYTF
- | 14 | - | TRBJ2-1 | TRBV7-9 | TGTGCCAGCGGGGACTCCGCAGTCTACAATGAGCAGTTCTTC | CASGDSAVYNEQFF
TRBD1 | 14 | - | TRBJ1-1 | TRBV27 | TGTGCCAGCAGTCTAAGGGGGCGGATAACTGAAGCTTTCTTT | CASSLRGRITEAFF
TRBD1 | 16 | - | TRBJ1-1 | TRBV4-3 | TGCGCCAGCAGCCAACGAAGACAGGGGAGGAACACTGAAGCTTTCTTT | CASSQRRQGRNTEAFF
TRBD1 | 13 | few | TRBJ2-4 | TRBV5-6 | TGTGCCAGCATGGGACAGGGCCCAAACATTCAGTACTTC | CASMGQGPNIQYF
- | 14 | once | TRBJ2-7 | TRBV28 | TGTGCCAGCAGTGATAGACAGTGGGACTACGAGCAGTACTTC | CASSDRQWDYEQYF
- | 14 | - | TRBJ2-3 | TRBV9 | TGTGCCAGCAGCGTAGGAGGGCTCAGGAATACGCAGTATTTT | CASSVGGLRNTQYF
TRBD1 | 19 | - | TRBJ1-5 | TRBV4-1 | TGCGCCAGCAGCCAAAACGTCTTCCGGGACAGGGGGCGCCGATCGCCCCAGCATTTT | CASSQNVFRDRGRRSPQHF
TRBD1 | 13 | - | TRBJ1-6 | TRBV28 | TGTGCCAGCAGCCTCTCTAGGGGGCCGCCCCTCCACTTT | CASSLSRGPPLHF
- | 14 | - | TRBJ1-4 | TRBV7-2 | TGTGCCAGCAGCTTATTTGGCACCTCGGAAAAACTGTTTTTT | CASSLFGTSEKLFF
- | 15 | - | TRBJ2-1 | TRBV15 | TGTGCCACCGCTTGGAGTCCGAGCTCCTACAATGAGCAGTTCTTC | CATAWSPSSYNEQFF
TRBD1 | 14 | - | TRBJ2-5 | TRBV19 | TGTGCCAGTAGTCCAATGGACAGGGACGTGACCCAGTACTTC | CASSPMDRDVTQYF
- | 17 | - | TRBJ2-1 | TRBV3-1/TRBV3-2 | TGTGCCAGCAGCCAAGATTTAGTAGGAGGGTCCCACCTCGAGCAGTTCTTC | CASSQDLVGGSHLEQFF
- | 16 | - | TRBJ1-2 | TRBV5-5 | TGTGCCAGCAGCCTTCATCAGGACATAGCTAACTATGGCTACACCTTC | CASSLHQDIANYGYTF
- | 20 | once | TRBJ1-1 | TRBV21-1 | TGTGCCAGCACCTCCGCTTCCCCAAAGACAGAGGTGGCTTGGAACACTGAAGCTTTCTTT | CASTSASPKTEVAWNTEAFF
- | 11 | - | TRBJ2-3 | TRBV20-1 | TGCAGTGCCGGTAGGGGAGATACGCAGTATTTT | CSAGRGDTQYF
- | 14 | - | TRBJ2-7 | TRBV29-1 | TGCAGCGTTGTGGGGGCGGAAACCTCCTACGAGCAGTACTTC | CSVVGAETSYEQYF
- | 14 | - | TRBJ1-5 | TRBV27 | TGTGCCAGCAGTTTATCCAGGGGCCAGCAGCCCCAGCATTTT | CASSLSRGQQPQHF
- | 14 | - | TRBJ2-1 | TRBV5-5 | TGTGCCAGCAGCTTGGCAAGGGGGAGCGGTGAGCAGTTCTTC | CASSLARGSGEQFF
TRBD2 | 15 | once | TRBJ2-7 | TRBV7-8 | TGTGCCAGCAGCCTAGGGTATTCTAGCGGGGTCGAGCAGTACTTC | CASSLGYSSGVEQYF
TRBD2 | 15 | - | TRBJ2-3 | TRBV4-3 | TGCGCCAGCAGCCACGCCCGGACTAGAGGAGATACGCAGTATTTT | CASSHARTRGDTQYF